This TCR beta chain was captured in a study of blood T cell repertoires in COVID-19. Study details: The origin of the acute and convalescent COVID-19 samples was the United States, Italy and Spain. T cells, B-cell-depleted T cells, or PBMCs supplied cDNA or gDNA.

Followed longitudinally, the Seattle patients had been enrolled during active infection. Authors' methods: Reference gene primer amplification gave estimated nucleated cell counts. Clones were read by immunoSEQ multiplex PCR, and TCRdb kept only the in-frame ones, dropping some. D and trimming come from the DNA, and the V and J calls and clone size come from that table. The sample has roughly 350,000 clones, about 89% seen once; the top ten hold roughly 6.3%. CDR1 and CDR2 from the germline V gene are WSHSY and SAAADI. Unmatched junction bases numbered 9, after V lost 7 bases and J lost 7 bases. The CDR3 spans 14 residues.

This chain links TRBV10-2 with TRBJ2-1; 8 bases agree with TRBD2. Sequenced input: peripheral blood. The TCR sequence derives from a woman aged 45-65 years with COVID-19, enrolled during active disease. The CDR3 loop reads CASTLGLARNEQFF. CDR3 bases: TGCGCCAGCACCTTAGGACTAGCCCGGAATGAGCAGTTCTTC.